This T cell receptor (beta chain) derives from a study of cytomegalovirus exposure and HLA in healthy donors. Overall study: HLA-typed donors were the source of about 85 million unique TCRs, which an early data release held.

A remark on this clone: Its cognate antigen is unknown.

PCR was performed using 60 Vbeta and 13 Jbeta primers. The table came from immunoSEQ multiplex PCR; TCRdb's copy has only in-frame clones and leaves some out. The sample contains 120,000 to 150,000 clones, approximately 79% of which appear only once. Whole-study findings and limits: A missense variant in DCLRE1C was later tied to TCR beta V- and J-gene trimming. In an earlier analysis, about 87% or about 30%: the productive usage of most TCR beta V segments.

V lost 5 bases to trimming and J lost 8 bases, with 9 bases between them. Germline CDR1 is SGHAT and CDR2 is FQNNGV. The CDR3 is 11 residues long. The source material was PBMCs. The clonotype comes from a woman aged 40 to 50 in good health and CMV-seropositive. This chain joins TRBV11-2 and TRBJ1-2; no clear D. CDR3: CASSPGGGYTF. CDR3 in DNA: TGTGCCAGCAGCCCCGGCGGGGGCTACACCTTC. The whole variable domain, filled in from reference TRBV11-2 and TRBJ1-2, reads EAGVAQSPRYKIIEKRQSVAFWCNPISGHATLYWYQQILGQGPKLLIQFQNNGVVDDSQLPKDRFSAERLKGVDSTLKIQPAKLEDSAVYLCASSPGGGYTFGSGTRLTVV.